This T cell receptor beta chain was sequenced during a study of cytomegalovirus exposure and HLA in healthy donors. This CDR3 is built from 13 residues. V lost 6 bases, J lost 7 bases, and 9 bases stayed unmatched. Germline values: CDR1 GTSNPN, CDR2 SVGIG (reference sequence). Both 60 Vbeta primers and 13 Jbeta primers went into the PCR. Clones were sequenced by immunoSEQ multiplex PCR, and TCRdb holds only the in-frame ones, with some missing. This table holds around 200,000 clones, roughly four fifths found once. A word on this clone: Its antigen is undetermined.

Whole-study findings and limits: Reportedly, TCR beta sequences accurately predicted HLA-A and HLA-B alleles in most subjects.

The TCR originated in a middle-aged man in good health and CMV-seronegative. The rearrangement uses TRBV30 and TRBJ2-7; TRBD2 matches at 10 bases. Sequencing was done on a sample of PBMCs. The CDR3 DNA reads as TGTGCCTGTCAAGGGACTAGCGTGAGGGAGCAGTACTTC. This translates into CACQGTSVREQYF.